This T cell receptor (beta chain) emerged from a study of shared clonotypes between healthy human individuals. Here immunoSEQ multiplex PCR was the method, and the copy in TCRdb shows in-frame clones only, minus some. Of a few million clones in the sample, around 90% were seen once. This CDR3 spans 14 amino acids. Trimming removed 7 bases at V and 4 bases at J, with 17 bases between. Germline V gene lookup returns CDR1 MDHEN and CDR2 SYDVKM. The sample holds one count of this clone. This receptor was taken from a young man in good health. V gene TRBV28 combines with J gene TRBJ2-7; D could derive from TRBD1 or TRBD2 (5 bases each). The sample consisted of naive CD4+ T cells sorted from blood. Subset defined: CD45RA+ positively selected. The CDR3 protein is CASTLLPGPYEQYF. The CDR3 DNA sequence: TGTGCCAGCACCTTACTACCGGGACCTTACGAGCAGTACTTC.